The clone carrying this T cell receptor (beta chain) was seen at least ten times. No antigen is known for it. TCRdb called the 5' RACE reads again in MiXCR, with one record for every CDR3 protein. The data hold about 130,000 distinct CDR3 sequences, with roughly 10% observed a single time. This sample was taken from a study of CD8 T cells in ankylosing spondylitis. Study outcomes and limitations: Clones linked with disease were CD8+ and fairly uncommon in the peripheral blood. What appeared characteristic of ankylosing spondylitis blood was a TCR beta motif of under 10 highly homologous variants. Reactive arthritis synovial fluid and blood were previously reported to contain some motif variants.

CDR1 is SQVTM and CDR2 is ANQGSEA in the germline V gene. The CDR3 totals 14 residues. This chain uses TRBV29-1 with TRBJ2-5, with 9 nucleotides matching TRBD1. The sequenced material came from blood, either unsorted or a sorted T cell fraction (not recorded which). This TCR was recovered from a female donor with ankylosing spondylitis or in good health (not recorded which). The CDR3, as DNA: TGCAGTGCCCAACCGGGACAGGGAATGGAGACCCAGTACTTC. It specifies CSAQPGQGMETQYF.